This T cell receptor beta chain was sequenced in a study of blood T cell repertoires in COVID-19. On the study more broadly: Sources were T cells, B-cell-depleted T cells, or PBMCs; the material itself was cDNA or gDNA.

The protocol was immunoSEQ multiplex PCR, while the TCRdb copy is restricted to in-frame clones and leaves out a portion. The sample records about 210,000 clones, 80% to 90% being singletons. The CDR3 consists of 14 residues. The germline gives CDR1 SGHTA, CDR2 FQGTGA. V lost 5 bases and J lost 0, with 10 bases in between. This sequence originates from a man aged 55 to 70 who had recovered from COVID-19. The J gene is TRBJ1-1, the V gene TRBV7-3, with unresolved D. Sequenced: peripheral blood. CDR3 in amino acids: CASSLSNMNTEAFF. Here the CDR3 DNA reads TGTGCCAGCAGCCTCAGTAACATGAACACTGAAGCTTTCTTT.